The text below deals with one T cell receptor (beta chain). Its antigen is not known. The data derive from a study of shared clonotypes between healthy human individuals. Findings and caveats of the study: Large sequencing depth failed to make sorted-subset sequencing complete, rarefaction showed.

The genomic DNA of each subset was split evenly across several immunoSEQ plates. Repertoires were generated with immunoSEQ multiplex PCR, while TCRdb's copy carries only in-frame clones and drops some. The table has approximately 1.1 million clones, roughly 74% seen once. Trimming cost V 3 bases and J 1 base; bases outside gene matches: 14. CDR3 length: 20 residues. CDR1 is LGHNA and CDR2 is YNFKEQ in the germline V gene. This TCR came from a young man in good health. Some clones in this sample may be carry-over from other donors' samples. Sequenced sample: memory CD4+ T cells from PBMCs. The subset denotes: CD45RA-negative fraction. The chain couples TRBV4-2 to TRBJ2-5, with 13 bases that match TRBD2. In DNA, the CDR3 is TGTGCCAGCAGCCAGGAAACTAGCGGGAGGGCCCTGGGCTCCCAAGAGACCCAGTACTTC. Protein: CASSQETSGRALGSQETQYF.